This T cell receptor beta chain was sequenced during a study of CD8 T cells in ankylosing spondylitis. Findings and limits, study-wide: Clones linked to the disease showed a CD8+ phenotype. They occurred at relatively low frequencies in peripheral blood. Significant enrichment of disease-linked clones was reported in matched ankylosing spondylitis synovial fluid. Made up of eight highly homologous variants, a TCR beta motif appeared characteristic of ankylosing spondylitis blood.

Preparation of TCR beta libraries was done by quantitative 5'-RACE with molecular barcodes. TCRdb passed the 5' RACE reads through MiXCR, listing each CDR3 protein once. Counted here are 250,000 or so distinct CDR3 sequences, about 11% occurring once; the ten biggest clones make up about 3%. About this clonotype: Its antigen is undetermined.

V lost 1 base and J 2 bases, leaving 9 bases between the germline ends. This CDR3 is built from 15 residues. This TCR was recovered from a male donor with ankylosing spondylitis or in good health (not recorded which). The chain combines TRBV12-3 or TRBV12-4 with TRBJ2-1, with a tentative D call TRBD1 (6 bases). Sequenced: blood, either unsorted or a sorted T cell fraction (not recorded which). DNA of the CDR3: TGTGCCAGCAGTTTAGGGGACATAACCTACAATGAGCAGTTCTTC. Amino acids: CASSLGDITYNEQFF.